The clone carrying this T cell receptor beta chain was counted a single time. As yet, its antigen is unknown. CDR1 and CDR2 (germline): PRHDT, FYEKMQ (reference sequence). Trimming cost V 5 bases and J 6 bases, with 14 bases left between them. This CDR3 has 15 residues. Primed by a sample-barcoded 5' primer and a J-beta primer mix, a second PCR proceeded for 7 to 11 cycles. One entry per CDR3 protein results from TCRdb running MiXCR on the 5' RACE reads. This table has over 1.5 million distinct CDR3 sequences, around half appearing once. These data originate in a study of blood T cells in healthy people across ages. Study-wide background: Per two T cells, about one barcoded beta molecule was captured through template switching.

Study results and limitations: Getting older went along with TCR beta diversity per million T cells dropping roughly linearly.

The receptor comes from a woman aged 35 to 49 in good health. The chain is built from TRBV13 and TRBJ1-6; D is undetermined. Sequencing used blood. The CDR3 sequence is CASSPLGRTNSPLHF. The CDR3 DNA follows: TGTGCCAGCAGCCCACTGGGCAGGACTAATTCACCCCTCCACTTT.